The sequence of this T cell receptor (beta chain) was determined in a study of blood T cell repertoires in COVID-19. Study overall: T cells, B-cell-depleted T cells, or PBMCs supplied cDNA or gDNA.

Source study methods: Estimation of nucleated cell counts relied on the amplification of reference gene primers. Assay: immunoSEQ multiplex PCR; the TCRdb copy retains only in-frame clones and omits some. V and J calls and clone size are copied from that table; D and trimming were computed from the DNA. Among over 200,000 clones, over 80% were seen once, and the ten largest hold 3.7%. Looked up from germline, CDR1 is SGHTA and CDR2 is FQGNSA. The length of the CDR3 is 17 residues. V gave up 5 bases and J gave up 0 bases, with 17 bases separating them. Those who participated ranged in age from roughly 18 to 90 years and resided in roughly 26 US areas. Allocation to cohorts depended on clinical history reported by the participants. This clone was found a few times.

The material sequenced was PBMCs or T cells enriched from blood (not recorded which). The chain combines TRBV7-2 with TRBJ1-3; no definite D call. The receptor was derived from a woman aged 25-40 years who had been exposed to COVID-19. CDR3 DNA sequence: TGTGCCAGCAGCGTCAACCCAGGAACCTCCTCTGGAAACACCATATATTTT. Its translation: CASSVNPGTSSGNTIYF.